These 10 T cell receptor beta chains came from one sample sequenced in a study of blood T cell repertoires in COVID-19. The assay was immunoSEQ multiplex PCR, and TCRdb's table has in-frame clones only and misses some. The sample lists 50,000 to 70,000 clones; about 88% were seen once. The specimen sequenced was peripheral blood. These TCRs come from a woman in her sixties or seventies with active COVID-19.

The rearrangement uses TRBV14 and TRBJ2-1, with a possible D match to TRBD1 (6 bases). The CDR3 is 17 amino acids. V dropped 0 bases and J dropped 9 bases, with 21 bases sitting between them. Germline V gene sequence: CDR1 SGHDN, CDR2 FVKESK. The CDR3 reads CASSQENPGNEGGEQFF. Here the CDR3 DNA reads TGTGCCAGCAGCCAAGAGAATCCGGGAAATGAAGGGGGTGAGCAGTTCTTC.

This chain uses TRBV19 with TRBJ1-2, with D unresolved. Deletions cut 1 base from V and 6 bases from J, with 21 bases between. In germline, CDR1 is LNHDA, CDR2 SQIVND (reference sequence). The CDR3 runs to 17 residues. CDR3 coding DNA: TGTGCCAGTAGTATAGGAGGCCGCCTAAGGAGTATCGATGGCTACACCTTC. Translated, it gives CASSIGGRLRSIDGYTF.

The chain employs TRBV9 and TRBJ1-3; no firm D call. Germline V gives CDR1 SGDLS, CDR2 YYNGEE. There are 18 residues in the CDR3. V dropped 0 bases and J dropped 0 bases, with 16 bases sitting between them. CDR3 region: CASSVGREAFISGNTIYF. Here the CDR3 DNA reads TGTGCCAGCAGCGTAGGCCGGGAGGCCTTCATCTCTGGAAACACCATATATTTT.

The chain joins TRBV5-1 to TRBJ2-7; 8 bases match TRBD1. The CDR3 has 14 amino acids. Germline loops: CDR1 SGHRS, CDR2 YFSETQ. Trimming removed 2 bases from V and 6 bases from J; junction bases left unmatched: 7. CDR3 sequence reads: CASSLQGDLGEQYF. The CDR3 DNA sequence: TGCGCCAGCAGCTTACAGGGGGATCTGGGCGAGCAGTACTTC.

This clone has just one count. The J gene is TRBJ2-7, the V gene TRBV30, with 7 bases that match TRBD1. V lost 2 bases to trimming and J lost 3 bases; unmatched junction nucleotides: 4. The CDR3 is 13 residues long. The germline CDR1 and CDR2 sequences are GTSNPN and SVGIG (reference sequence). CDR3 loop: CAWSRGQRYEQYF. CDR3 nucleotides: TGTGCCTGGAGTCGGGGACAGCGCTACGAGCAGTACTTC.

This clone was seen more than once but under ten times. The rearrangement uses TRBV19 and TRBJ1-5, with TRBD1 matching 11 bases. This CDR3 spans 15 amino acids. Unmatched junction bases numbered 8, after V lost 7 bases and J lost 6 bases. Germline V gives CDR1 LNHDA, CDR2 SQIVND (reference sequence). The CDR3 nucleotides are TGTGCCAGTATGGGGGGACAGGGGGGATTTCAGCCCCAGCATTTT. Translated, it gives CASMGGQGGFQPQHF.

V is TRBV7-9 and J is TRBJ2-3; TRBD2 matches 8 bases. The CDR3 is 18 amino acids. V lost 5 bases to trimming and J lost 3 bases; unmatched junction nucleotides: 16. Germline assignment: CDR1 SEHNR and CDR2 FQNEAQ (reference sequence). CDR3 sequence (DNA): TGTGCCAGCAGCCTAGGGGGGACTAGGACGTTGATGACAGATACGCAGTATTTT. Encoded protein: CASSLGGTRTLMTDTQYF.

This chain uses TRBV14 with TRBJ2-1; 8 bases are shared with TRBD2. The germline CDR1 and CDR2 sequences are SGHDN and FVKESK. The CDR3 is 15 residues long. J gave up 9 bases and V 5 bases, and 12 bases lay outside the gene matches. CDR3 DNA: TGTGCCAGCAGCTGGGGATTAGCGGGAAATAGTGAGCAGTTCTTC. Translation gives CASSWGLAGNSEQFF.

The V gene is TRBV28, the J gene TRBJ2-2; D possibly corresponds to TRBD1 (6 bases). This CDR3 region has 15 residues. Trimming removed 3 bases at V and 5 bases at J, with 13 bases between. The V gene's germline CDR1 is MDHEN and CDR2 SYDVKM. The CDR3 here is CASSFSGGSTGELFF. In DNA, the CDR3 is TGTGCCAGCAGTTTTTCTGGGGGCAGTACCGGGGAGCTGTTTTTT.

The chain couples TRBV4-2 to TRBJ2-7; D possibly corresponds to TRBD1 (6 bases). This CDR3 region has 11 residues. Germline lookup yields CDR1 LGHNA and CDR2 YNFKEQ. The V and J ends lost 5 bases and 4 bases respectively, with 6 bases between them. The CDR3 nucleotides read TGTGCCAGCAGCAGGGGGTACGAGCAGTACTTC. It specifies CASSRGYEQYF.